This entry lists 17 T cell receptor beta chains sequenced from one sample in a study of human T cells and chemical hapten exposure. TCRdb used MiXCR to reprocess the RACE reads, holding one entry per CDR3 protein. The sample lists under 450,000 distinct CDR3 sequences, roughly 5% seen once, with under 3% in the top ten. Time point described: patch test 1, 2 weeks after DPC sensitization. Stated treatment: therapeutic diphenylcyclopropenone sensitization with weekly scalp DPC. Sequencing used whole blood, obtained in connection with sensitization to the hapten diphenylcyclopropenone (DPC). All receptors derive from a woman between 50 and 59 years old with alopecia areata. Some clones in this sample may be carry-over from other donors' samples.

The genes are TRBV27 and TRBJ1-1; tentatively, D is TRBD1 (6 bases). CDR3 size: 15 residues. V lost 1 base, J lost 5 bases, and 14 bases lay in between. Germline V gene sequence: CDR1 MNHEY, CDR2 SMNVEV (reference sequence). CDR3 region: CASSLFAGATTEAFF. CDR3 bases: TGTGCCAGCAGTTTATTCGCAGGGGCTACAACTGAAGCTTTCTTT.

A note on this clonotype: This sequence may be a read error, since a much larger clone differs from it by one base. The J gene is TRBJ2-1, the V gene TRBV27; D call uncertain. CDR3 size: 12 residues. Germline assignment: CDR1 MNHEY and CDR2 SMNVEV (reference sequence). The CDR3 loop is CANSFINNEQFF. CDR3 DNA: TGTGCCAACAGTTTTATCAACAATGAGCAGTTCTTC.

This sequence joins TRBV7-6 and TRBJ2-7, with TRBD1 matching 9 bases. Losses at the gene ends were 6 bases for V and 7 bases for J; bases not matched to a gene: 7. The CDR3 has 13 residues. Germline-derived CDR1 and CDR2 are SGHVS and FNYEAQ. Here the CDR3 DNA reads TGTGCCAGCAGTTTACAGGGGGCAACAGAGCAGTACTTC. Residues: CASSLQGATEQYF. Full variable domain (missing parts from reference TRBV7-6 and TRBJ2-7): GAGVSQSPRYKVTKRGQDVALRCDPISGHVSLYWYRQALGQGPEFLTYFNYEAQQDKSGLPNDRFSAERPEGSISTLTIQRTEQRDSAMYRCASSLQGATEQYFGPGTRLTVT.

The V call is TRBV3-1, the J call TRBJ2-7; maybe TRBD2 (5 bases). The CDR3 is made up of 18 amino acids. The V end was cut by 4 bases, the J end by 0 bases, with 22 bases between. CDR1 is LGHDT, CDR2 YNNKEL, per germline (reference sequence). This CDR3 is CASSPGYPTTSISYEQYF. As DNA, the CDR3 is TGTGCCAGCAGCCCTGGTTACCCGACTACTTCTATCTCCTACGAGCAGTACTTC.

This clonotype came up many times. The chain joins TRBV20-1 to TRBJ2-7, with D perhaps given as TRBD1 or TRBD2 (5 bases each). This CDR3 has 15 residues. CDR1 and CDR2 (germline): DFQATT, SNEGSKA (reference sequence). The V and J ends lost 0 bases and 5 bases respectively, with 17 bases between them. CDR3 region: CSARDVGGVPNEQYF. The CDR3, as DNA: TGCAGTGCTAGAGATGTTGGGGGAGTTCCCAACGAGCAGTACTTC.

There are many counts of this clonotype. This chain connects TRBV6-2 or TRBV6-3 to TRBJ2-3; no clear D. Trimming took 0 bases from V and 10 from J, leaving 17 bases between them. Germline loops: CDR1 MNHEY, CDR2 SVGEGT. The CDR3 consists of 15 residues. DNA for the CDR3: TGTGCCAGCAGTTACTCGGAAACAGCATTGGAAGCGCAGTATTTT. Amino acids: CASSYSETALEAQYF.

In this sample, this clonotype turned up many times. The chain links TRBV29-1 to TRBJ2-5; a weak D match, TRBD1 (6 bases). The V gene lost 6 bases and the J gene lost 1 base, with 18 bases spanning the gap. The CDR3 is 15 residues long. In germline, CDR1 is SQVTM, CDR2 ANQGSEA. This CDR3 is CSVTPYRAPQETQYF. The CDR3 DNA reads TGCAGCGTCACCCCCTACAGGGCCCCCCAAGAGACCCAGTACTTC.

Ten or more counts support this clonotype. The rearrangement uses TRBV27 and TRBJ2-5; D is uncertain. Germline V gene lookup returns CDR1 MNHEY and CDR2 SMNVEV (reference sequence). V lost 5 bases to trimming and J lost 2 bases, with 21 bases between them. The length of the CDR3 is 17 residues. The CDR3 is CASSPLSPLVTQETQYF. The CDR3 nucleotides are TGTGCCAGCAGTCCGCTCTCGCCTCTAGTTACTCAAGAGACCCAGTACTTC.

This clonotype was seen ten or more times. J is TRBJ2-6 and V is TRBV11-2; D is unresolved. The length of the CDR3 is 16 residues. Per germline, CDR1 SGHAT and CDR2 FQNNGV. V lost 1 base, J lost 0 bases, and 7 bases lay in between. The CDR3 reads CASSLVVASGANVLTF. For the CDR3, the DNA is TGTGCCAGCAGCTTAGTTGTTGCCTCTGGGGCCAACGTCCTGACTTTC. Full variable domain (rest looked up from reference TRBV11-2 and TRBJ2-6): EAGVAQSPRYKIIEKRQSVAFWCNPISGHATLYWYQQILGQGPKLLIQFQNNGVVDDSQLPKDRFSAERLKGVDSTLKIQPAKLEDSAVYLCASSLVVASGANVLTFGAGSRLTVL.

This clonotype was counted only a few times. The CDR3 coding sequence is TGTGCCAGCAGCCAAGGAATTAGAGACGGCGTTAACTATGGCTACACCTTC. Protein product: CASSQGIRDGVNYGYTF. The rearrangement links TRBV3-1 to TRBJ1-2; D call uncertain. V shed 1 base and J shed 1 base, with 16 bases lying between them. Germline V gene sequence: CDR1 LGHDT, CDR2 YNNKEL (reference sequence). The CDR3 contains 17 residues.

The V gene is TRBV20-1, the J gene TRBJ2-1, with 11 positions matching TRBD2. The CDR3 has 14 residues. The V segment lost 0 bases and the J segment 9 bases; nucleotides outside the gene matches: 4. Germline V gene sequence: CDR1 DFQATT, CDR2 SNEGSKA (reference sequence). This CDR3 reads CSAREELAGVEQFF. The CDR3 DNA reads TGCAGTGCTAGAGAGGAACTAGCGGGAGTTGAGCAGTTCTTC.

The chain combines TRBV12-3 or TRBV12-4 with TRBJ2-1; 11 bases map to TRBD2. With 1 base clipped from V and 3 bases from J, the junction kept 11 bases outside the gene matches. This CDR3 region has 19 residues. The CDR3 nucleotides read TGTGCCAGCAGTTTAGATTTCCCACCGACTAGCGGGATCTACAATGAGCAGTTCTTC. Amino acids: CASSLDFPPTSGIYNEQFF.

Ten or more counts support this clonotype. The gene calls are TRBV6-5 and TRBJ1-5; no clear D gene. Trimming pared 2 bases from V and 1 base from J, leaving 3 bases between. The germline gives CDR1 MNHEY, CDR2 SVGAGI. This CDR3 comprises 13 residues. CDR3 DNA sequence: TGTGCCAGCAGTTACGGAAGCAATCAGCCCCAGCATTTT. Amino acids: CASSYGSNQPQHF.

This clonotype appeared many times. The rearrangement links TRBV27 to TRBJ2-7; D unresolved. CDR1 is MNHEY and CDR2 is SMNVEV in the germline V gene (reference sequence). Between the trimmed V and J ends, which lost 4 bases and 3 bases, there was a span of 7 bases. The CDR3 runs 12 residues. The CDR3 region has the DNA TGTGCCAGCAGTTCCCTGGACTACGAGCAGTACTTC. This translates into CASSSLDYEQYF.

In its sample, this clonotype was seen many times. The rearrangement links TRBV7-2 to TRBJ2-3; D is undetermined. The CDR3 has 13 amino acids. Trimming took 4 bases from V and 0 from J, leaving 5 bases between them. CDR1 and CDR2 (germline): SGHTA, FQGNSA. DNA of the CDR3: TGTGCCAGCAGCTCATCTAGCACAGATACGCAGTATTTT. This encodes CASSSSSTDTQYF.

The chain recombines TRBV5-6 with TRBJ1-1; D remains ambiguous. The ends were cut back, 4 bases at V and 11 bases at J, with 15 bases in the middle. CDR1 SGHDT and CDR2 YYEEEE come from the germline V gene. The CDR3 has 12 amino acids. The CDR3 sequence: CASSPSVGLAFF. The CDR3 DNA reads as TGTGCCAGCAGCCCGAGTGTCGGTTTGGCTTTCTTT.

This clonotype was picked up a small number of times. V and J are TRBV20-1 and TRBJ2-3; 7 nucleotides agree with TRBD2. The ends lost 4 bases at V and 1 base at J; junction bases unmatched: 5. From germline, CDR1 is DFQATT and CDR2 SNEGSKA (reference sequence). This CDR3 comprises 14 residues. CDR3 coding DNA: TGCAGTGCTATAAAGCGGGGAGGCACAGATACGCAGTATTTT. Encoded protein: CSAIKRGGTDTQYF.